Each of the 8 T cell receptor beta chains below was sequenced from the same sample in a study of regulatory T cells in long-lasting Graves disease. Time point specified: newly diagnosed GD, antithyroid drugs for less than 3 months. Researchers made the TCR library from RNA that was extracted from PBMCs. CDR3 regions were amplified by Arm-PCR using iRepertoire HTBI primers to build TCR beta libraries. Via MiXCR, TCRdb re-called the multiplex PCR reads, giving one row per CDR3 protein. The sample has over 500,000 distinct CDR3 sequences; about 16% are singletons. This same sample was also part of a study on T cells in Graves' hyperthyroidism and ophthalmopathy.

Sample: peripheral blood mononuclear cells (PBMCs), taken at new diagnosis, from a patient treated with antithyroid drugs. The receptors originated from a man aged 18 to 30 with Graves disease.

There are a few counts of this clonotype. The germline gene is not matched at one end of the junction; a read error may be the cause. The CDR3 spells CSASHSGRAFLNEQSF. The CDR3, as DNA: TGCAGTGCTAGTCATAGCGGGAGGGCCTTTCTCAATGAGCAGTCCTTC. The chain uses TRBV20-1 and TRBJ2-1; 11 bases are shared with TRBD2. Germline-derived CDR1 and CDR2 are DFQATT and SNEGSKA (reference sequence). The CDR3 consists of 16 residues.

In this sample, this clonotype turned up many times. The rearrangement joins TRBV20-1 to TRBJ2-7; 11 nucleotides line up with TRBD2. After removal of 4 bases from V and 4 bases from J, the junction contained 3 bases not matched to a gene. The CDR3 consists of 13 residues. Germline CDR1 is DFQATT and CDR2 is SNEGSKA (reference sequence). The CDR3 DNA reads TGCAGTGCTAAGACTAGCGGGACATACGAGCAGTACTTC. This translates into CSAKTSGTYEQYF.

This clonotype was found many times. The chain carries TRBV20-1 and TRBJ2-3, with D perhaps TRBD2 (6 bases). Trimming removed 0 bases from V and 4 bases from J, with 8 bases in between. CDR1 and CDR2 from the germline V gene are DFQATT and SNEGSKA (reference sequence). The CDR3 sequence is 13 residues long. CDR3 sequence reads: CSAREGGADTQYF. The CDR3 nucleotides are TGCAGTGCTAGAGAGGGAGGAGCAGATACGCAGTATTTT.

This clonotype was picked up many times. The chain uses TRBV7-2 and TRBJ2-1; the match to TRBD2 covers 9 bases. The J segment lost 4 bases and the V segment lost 4 bases, leaving 5 bases of the junction unmatched. The germline CDR1 and CDR2 sequences are SGHTA and FQGNSA. The CDR3 contains 15 residues. The CDR3, as DNA: TGTGCCAGCAGCTCCAAGCGGGAGGCGTACAATGAGCAGTTCTTC. It codes for CASSSKREAYNEQFF. Based on the CDR3 plus reference TRBV7-2 and TRBJ2-1, the full variable domain is GAGVSQSPSNKVTEKGKDVELRCDPISGHTALYWYRQSLGQGLEFLIYFQGNSAPDKSGLPSDRFSAERTGGSVSTLTIQRTQQEDSAVYLCASSSKREAYNEQFFGPGTRLTVL.

This clonotype was detected ten times or more. This rearrangement joins TRBV28 to TRBJ2-3, with D maybe TRBD1 (5 bases). The V end lost 6 bases, the J end lost 4 bases, and 8 bases lay between the germline ends. The CDR3 consists of 12 residues. Per germline, CDR1 MDHEN and CDR2 SYDVKM. CDR3 sequence reads: CASRATADTQYF. DNA of the CDR3: TGTGCCAGCAGGGCGACAGCAGATACGCAGTATTTT.

This clonotype was counted at least ten times. The rearrangement joins TRBV4-1 to TRBJ2-7, with D unresolved. CDR3 length: 16 amino acids. Per germline, CDR1 MGHRA and CDR2 YSYEKL. With 1 base removed from V and 3 bases from J, the gap between germline ends came to 16 bases. CDR3: CASSQAFSPQSYEQYF. DNA of the CDR3: TGCGCCAGCAGCCAAGCCTTTTCCCCTCAGAGCTACGAGCAGTACTTC.

The chain joins TRBV30 to TRBJ2-4; D unclear. CDR1 is GTSNPN and CDR2 is SVGIG in the germline V gene (reference sequence). V dropped 0 bases and J dropped 7 bases, with 7 bases sitting between them. The CDR3 sequence is 12 residues long. This CDR3 reads CAWSVSWNIQYF. The CDR3 bases are TGTGCCTGGAGTGTGTCTTGGAACATTCAGTACTTC.

This chain connects TRBV19 to TRBJ1-5, with 11 bases that match TRBD1. V was clipped by 5 bases and J by 7 bases; unmatched bases: 7. Germline V lookup: CDR1 LNHDA, CDR2 SQIVND (reference sequence). CDR3 length: 15 residues. The CDR3 DNA is TGTGCCAGTAGTGGCGGGACAGGGGGAGAACAGCCCCAGCATTTT. Residues: CASSGGTGGEQPQHF.